Listed here are 10 T cell receptor beta chains from one sample, sequenced in a study of cytotoxic CD8 clonotypes in ibrutinib-treated CLL. Assay: immunoSEQ multiplex PCR; the TCRdb copy retains only in-frame clones and omits some. The sample has some 350,000 clones; under 70% are singletons. The sequencing used PBMCs, collected after 36 months of ibrutinib treatment. The receptors shown here come from a human donor with chronic lymphocytic leukemia.

V gene TRBV10-1 combines with J gene TRBJ2-5; unclear D gene. The V end was cut by 6 bases, the J end by 5 bases, with 7 bases between. Germline CDR1 reads WNHNN; CDR2 reads SYGVQD (reference sequence). The CDR3 is 11 amino acids. The CDR3 coding sequence is TGCGCCAGCAGGGTTAGCGAGACCCAGTACTTC. Translation gives CASRVSETQYF.

CDR3 amino acids: CASSPGPTNTGELFF. The DNA of the CDR3 is TGTGCCAGCAGTCCCGGGCCAACTAACACCGGGGAGCTGTTTTTT. The rearrangement joins TRBV25-1 to TRBJ2-2; D is undetermined. Germline CDR1 is MGHDK and CDR2 is SYGVNS. The CDR3 length is 15 residues. V dropped 5 bases and J dropped 2 bases, with 12 bases sitting between them.

The chain couples TRBV4-3 to TRBJ1-1; D call uncertain. This CDR3 region has 13 residues. V was clipped by 1 base and J by 6 bases, with 9 bases between them. Per the germline V gene, CDR1 is LGHNA and CDR2 is YSLEER. The CDR3 sequence: CASSQAVFAEAFF. CDR3 DNA sequence: TGCGCCAGCAGCCAAGCGGTATTCGCTGAAGCTTTCTTT.

This chain joins TRBV10-1 and TRBJ1-1, with D unresolved. The CDR3 length is 15 residues. CDR1 and CDR2 (germline): WNHNN, SYGVQD (reference sequence). Trimming pared 0 bases from V and 2 bases from J, leaving 10 bases between. The DNA for the CDR3 is TGCGCCAGCAGTGAGTCGCGACGGGGAAACACTGAAGCTTTCTTT. It codes for CASSESRRGNTEAFF.

J is TRBJ2-5 and V is TRBV12-5; no definite D call. Germline values: CDR1 LGHNT, CDR2 FRNRAP. The CDR3 is 12 amino acids. Trimming took 0 bases from V and 4 from J, leaving 3 bases between them. The CDR3 DNA is TGTGCTAGTGGTTTGGTTTTAGAGACCCAGTACTTC. Translated, it gives CASGLVLETQYF.

CDR3 sequence (DNA): TGTGCCAGCACGGATATCGGACTCCTAGCCAAAAACATTCAGTACTTC. The encoded protein is CASTDIGLLAKNIQYF. V usage is TRBV7-9 and J usage is TRBJ2-4; a weak D match, TRBD2 (5 bases). Germline CDR1 reads SEHNR; CDR2 reads FQNEAQ (reference sequence). Trimming stripped 7 bases from V and 0 bases from J, with 16 bases between. The CDR3 extends over 16 amino acids.

This chain connects TRBV4-1 to TRBJ2-3; TRBD1 or TRBD2 may be the D gene (6 bases each). With 4 bases removed from V and 5 bases from J, the gap between germline ends came to 19 bases. The CDR3 covers 16 residues. In germline, CDR1 is MGHRA, CDR2 YSYEKL. The CDR3 loop is CASSPRGWGAQDTQYF. The DNA of the CDR3 is TGCGCCAGCAGCCCCCGGGGGTGGGGGGCGCAAGATACGCAGTATTTT.

The rearrangement links TRBV9 to TRBJ2-3; TRBD2 is a possible D gene (6 bases). Trimming stripped 4 bases from V and 2 bases from J, with 11 bases between. This CDR3 contains 14 residues. Germline V gives CDR1 SGDLS, CDR2 YYNGEE. This chain's CDR3 is CASSPRTNTDTQYF. DNA for the CDR3: TGTGCCAGCAGCCCAAGGACTAACACAGATACGCAGTATTTT.

V gene TRBV4-1 combines with J gene TRBJ1-1; possibly TRBD1 for D (5 bases). This CDR3 comprises 16 residues. Trimming pared 1 base from V and 3 bases from J, leaving 15 bases between. The germline V gene has CDR1 MGHRA and CDR2 YSYEKL. CDR3 DNA sequence: TGCGCCAGCAGCCAAGGGGGGGTGGCCTTGTACACTGAAGCTTTCTTT. Translating gives CASSQGGVALYTEAFF.

V and J are TRBV28 and TRBJ1-3; 7 bases are a match to TRBD1. This CDR3 spans 15 amino acids. Germline V lookup: CDR1 MDHEN, CDR2 SYDVKM. The V gene end was trimmed by 4 bases and the J gene end by 3 bases; junction bases not matched to a gene: 6. Here the CDR3 reads CASSWRQGFGNTIYF. CDR3 DNA: TGTGCCAGCAGTTGGCGACAGGGCTTTGGAAACACCATATATTTT.